This paragraph reports one T cell receptor (beta chain). This record belongs to a study of blood T cells in healthy people across ages. Across the whole study: For every two T cells, template switching captured about one barcoded beta molecule.

A second roughly 7 to 12 cycle PCR used barcoded and J-beta primers. A single record per CDR3 protein comes from TCRdb applying MiXCR to the 5' RACE reads. The table records 1.5 million to 2 million distinct CDR3 sequences, roughly 50% of them present only once. Peripheral blood, around 9.4 milliliters per donor, was collected. RNA extraction gave at least 5.5 micrograms of total RNA per sample. CDR1 WSHSY and CDR2 SAAADI come from the germline V gene. Trimming took 6 bases from V and 2 from J, leaving 7 bases between them. This CDR3 spans 12 amino acids. The chain is built from TRBV10-2 and TRBJ2-5; the D is unclear. Sequencing was done on a sample of blood. This receptor was identified in a woman between 40 and 50 years old in good health. The CDR3 loop is CASREIQETQYF. Here the CDR3 DNA reads TGCGCCAGCAGGGAGATTCAAGAGACCCAGTACTTC.